This T cell receptor beta chain was identified during a study of radiotherapy plus CTLA-4 blockade in lung cancer. Produced via immunoSEQ multiplex PCR; TCRdb's table is partial and in-frame only. The sample records tens of thousands of clones, 60% to 75% being singletons. A word on this clone: Its cognate antigen is unknown.

CDR1 and CDR2 from the germline V gene are SGHKS and YYEKEE (reference sequence). With 3 bases removed from V and 2 bases from J, the gap between germline ends came to 9 bases. CDR3 length: 14 residues. Study-wide results and limits: Once radiotherapy plus ipilimumab had been given, TCR clones derived from tumor expanded in blood.

People whose metastatic non-small-cell lung cancer was chemo-refractory got focal radiation along with CTLA-4 blockade by ipilimumab. The sample was peripheral blood, taken from a patient treated with radiotherapy plus ipilimumab. This clonotype was sampled from a human donor with non-small cell lung cancer whose response to radiotherapy plus ipilimumab could not be evaluated. The rearrangement uses TRBV5-5 and TRBJ1-5, with a possible D match to TRBD1 (5 bases). The CDR3 reads CASSWGGGNQPQHF. CDR3 coding DNA: TGTGCCAGCAGCTGGGGCGGGGGCAATCAGCCCCAGCATTTT.